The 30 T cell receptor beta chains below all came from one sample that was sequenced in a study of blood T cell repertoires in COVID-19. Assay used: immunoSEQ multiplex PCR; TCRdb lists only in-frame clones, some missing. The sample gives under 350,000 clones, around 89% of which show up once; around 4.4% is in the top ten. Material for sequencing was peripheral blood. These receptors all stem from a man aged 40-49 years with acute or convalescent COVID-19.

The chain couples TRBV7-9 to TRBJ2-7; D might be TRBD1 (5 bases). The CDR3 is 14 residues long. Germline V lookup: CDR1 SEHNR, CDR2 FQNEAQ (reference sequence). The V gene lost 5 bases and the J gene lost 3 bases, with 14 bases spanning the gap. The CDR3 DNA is TGTGCCAGCAGCAAAGACAGACCCTTCTACGAGCAGTACTTC. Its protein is CASSKDRPFYEQYF. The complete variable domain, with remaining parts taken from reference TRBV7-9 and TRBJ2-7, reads DTGVSQNPRHKITKRGQNVTFRCDPISEHNRLYWYRQTLGQGPEFLTYFQNEAQLEKSRLLSDRFSAERPKGSFSTLEIQRTEQGDSAMYLCASSKDRPFYEQYFGPGTRLTVT.

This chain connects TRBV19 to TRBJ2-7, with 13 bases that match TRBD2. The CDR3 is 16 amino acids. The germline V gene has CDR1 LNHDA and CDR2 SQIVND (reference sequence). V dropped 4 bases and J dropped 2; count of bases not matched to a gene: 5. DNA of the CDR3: TGTGCCAGTAGTACCGGGACTAGCGGGGTACCCTACGAGCAGTACTTC. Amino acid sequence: CASSTGTSGVPYEQYF.

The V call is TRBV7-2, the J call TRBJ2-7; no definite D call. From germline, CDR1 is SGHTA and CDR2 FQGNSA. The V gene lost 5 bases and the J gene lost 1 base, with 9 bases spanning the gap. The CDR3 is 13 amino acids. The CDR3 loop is CASSVWQSYEQYF. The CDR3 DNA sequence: TGTGCCAGCAGCGTGTGGCAGTCCTACGAGCAGTACTTC.

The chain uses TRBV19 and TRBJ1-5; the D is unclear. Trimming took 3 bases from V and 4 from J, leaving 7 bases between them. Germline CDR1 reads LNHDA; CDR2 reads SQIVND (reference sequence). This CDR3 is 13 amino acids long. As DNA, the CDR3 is TGTGCCAGTAGTATCCCTAGGAATCAGCCCCAGCATTTT. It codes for CASSIPRNQPQHF.

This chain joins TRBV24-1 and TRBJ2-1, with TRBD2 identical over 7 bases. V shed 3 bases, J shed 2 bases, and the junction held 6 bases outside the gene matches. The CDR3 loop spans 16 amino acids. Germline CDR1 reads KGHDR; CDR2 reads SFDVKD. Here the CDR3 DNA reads TGTGCCACCAGTGATACCAGCGGGGCTGCCTACAATGAGCAGTTCTTC. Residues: CATSDTSGAAYNEQFF.

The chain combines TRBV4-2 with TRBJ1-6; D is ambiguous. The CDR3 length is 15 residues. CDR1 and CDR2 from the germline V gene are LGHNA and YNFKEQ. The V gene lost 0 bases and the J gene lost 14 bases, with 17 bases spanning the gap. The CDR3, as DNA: TGTGCCAGCAGCCAAGAGGTCCTCAACAAGGCGGCCCTCCACTTT. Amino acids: CASSQEVLNKAALHF.

This chain's CDR3 is CASSADTGDEQFF. In DNA form, the CDR3 reads TGTGCCAGCAGCGCAGATACAGGGGACGAGCAGTTCTTC. The chain is built from TRBV9 and TRBJ2-1; TRBD1 agrees at 7 bases. V gave up 3 bases and J gave up 10 bases; unmatched junction bases: 7. This CDR3 has 13 residues. Germline CDR1 is SGDLS and CDR2 is YYNGEE. Combining the CDR3 with reference TRBV9 and TRBJ2-1 gives the whole variable domain DSGVTQTPKHLITATGQRVTLRCSPRSGDLSVYWYQQSLDQGLQFLIQYYNGEERAKGNILERFSAQQFPDLHSELNLSSLELGDSALYFCASSADTGDEQFFGPGTRLTVL.

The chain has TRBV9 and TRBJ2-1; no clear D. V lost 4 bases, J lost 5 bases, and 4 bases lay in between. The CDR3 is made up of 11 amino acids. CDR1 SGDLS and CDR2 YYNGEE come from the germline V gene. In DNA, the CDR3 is TGTGCCAGCAGCCAGAACAATGAGCAGTTCTTC. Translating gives CASSQNNEQFF.

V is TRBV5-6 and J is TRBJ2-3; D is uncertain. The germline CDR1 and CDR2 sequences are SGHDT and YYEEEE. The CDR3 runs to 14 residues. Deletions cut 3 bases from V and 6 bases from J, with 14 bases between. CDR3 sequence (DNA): TGTGCCAGCAGCTCCAAGGCCGGGTCGGATACGCAGTATTTT. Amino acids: CASSSKAGSDTQYF.

CDR3 in amino acids: CASSSILNTIYF. The CDR3 nucleotides read TGTGCCAGCAGCTCTATACTAAACACCATATATTTT. The chain couples TRBV7-8 to TRBJ1-3; D is uncertain. The V end lost 4 bases, the J end lost 6 bases, and 7 bases lay between the germline ends. Germline values: CDR1 SGHVS, CDR2 FQNEAQ. The CDR3 loop spans 12 amino acids.

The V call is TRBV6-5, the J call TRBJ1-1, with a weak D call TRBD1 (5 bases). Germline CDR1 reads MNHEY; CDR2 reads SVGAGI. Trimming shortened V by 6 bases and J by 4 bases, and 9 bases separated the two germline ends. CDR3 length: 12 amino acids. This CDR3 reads CASSGHGTEAFF. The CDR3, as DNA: TGTGCCAGCAGCGGACACGGCACTGAAGCTTTCTTT.

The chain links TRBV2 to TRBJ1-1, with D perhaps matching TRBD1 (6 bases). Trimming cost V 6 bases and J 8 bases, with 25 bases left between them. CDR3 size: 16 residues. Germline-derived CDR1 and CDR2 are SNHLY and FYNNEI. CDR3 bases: TGTGCCAGCAGCGCTGACAGGCTCCCGATCGGGGCAGAAGCTTTCTTT. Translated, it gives CASSADRLPIGAEAFF.

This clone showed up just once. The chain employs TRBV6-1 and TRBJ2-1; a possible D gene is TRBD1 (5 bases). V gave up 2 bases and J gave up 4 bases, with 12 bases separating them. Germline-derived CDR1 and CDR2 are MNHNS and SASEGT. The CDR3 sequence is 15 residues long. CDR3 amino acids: CASSEQGTPYNEQFF. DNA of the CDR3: TGTGCCAGCAGTGAACAGGGAACCCCTTACAATGAGCAGTTCTTC.

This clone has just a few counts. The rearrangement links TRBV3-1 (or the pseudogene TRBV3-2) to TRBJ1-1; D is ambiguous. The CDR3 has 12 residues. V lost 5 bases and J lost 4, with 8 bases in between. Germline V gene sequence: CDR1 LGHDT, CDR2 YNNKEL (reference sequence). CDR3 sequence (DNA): TGTGCCAGCAGCAGAGGGATCACTGAAGCTTTCTTT. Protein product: CASSRGITEAFF.

The CDR3: CASSQGIGGGQRNEKLFF. The CDR3 region has the DNA TGTGCCAGCAGCCAAGGGATAGGTGGGGGACAGCGTAATGAAAAACTGTTTTTT. V usage is TRBV5-5 and J usage is TRBJ1-4; 7 bases match TRBD1. The ends lost 4 bases at V and 4 bases at J; junction bases unmatched: 16. The CDR3 runs 18 residues. CDR1 SGHKS and CDR2 YYEKEE come from the germline V gene (reference sequence). The full variable domain, its missing parts supplied by reference TRBV5-5 and TRBJ1-4, is DAGVTQSPTHLIKTRGQQVTLRCSPISGHKSVSWYQQVLGQGPQFIFQYYEKEERGRGNFPDRFSARQFPNYSSELNVNALLLGDSALYLCASSQGIGGGQRNEKLFFGSGTQLSVL.

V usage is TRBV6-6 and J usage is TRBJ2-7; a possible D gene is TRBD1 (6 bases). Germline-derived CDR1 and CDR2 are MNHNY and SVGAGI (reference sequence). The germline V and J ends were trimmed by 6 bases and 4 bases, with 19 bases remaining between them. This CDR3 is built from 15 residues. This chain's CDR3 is CASSPSFRGAYEQYF. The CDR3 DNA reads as TGTGCCAGCAGCCCCTCCTTCAGGGGAGCGTACGAGCAGTACTTC.

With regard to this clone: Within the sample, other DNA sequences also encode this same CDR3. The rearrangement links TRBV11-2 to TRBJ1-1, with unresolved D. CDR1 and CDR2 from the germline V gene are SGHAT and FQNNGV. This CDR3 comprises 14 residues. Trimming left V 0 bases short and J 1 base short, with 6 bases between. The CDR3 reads CASSLDRRNTEAFF. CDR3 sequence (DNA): TGTGCCAGCAGCTTAGACAGAAGGAACACTGAAGCTTTCTTT.

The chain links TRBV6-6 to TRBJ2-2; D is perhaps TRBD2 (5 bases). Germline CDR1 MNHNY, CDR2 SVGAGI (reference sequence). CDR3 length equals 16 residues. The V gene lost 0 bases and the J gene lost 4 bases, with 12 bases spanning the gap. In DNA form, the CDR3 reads TGTGCCAGCAGTTACTCTGCTAGCTACGGCACCGGGGAGCTGTTTTTT. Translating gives CASSYSASYGTGELFF.

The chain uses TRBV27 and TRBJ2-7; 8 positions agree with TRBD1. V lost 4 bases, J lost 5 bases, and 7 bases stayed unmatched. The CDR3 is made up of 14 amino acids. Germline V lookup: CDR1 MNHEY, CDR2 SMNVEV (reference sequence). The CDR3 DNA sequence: TGTGCCAGCAGTTCTGGACAGGGAGTCAACGAGCAGTACTTC. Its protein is CASSSGQGVNEQYF.

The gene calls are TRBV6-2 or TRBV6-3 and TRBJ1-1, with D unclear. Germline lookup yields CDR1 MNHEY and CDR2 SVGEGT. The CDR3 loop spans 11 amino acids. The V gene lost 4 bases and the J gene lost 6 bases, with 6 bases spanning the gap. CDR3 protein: CASSSRAEAFF. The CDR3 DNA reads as TGTGCCAGCAGTTCCCGGGCTGAAGCTTTCTTT.

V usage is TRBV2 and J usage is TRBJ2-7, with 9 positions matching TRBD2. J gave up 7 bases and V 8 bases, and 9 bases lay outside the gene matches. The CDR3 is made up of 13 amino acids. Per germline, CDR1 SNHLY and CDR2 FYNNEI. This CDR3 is CASVWAGGREQYF. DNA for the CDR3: TGTGCCAGCGTCTGGGCGGGGGGGAGAGAGCAGTACTTC.

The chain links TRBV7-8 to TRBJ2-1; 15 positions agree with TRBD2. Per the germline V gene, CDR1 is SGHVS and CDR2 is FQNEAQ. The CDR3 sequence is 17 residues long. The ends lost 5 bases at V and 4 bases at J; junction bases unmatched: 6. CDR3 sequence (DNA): TGTGCCAGCAGCAGATGGACTAGCGGGGGGGGATACAATGAGCAGTTCTTC. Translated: CASSRWTSGGGYNEQFF.

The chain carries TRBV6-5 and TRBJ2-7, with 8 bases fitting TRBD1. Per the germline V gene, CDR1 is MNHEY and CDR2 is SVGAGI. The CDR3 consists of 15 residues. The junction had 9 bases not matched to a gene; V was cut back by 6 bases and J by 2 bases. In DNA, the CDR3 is TGTGCCAGCAGAATCGGGACAGGCGGTACCTACGAGCAGTACTTC. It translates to CASRIGTGGTYEQYF.

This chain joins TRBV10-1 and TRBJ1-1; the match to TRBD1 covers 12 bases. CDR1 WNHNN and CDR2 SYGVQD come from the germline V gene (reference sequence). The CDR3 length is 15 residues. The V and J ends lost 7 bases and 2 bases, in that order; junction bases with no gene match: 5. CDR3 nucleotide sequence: TGCGCCAGCATTTCGGGGACAGGGGGCAACACTGAAGCTTTCTTT. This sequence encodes CASISGTGGNTEAFF.

DNA for the CDR3: TGTGCCAGCAGCCCATGGCCACAGGAGCCCCAGCATTTT. This codes for CASSPWPQEPQHF. The V call is TRBV7-8, the J call TRBJ1-5; a weak D match, TRBD1 (5 bases). The V and J ends lost 5 bases and 8 bases respectively, with 13 bases between them. CDR3 length equals 13 residues. The germline CDR1 and CDR2 sequences are SGHVS and FQNEAQ.

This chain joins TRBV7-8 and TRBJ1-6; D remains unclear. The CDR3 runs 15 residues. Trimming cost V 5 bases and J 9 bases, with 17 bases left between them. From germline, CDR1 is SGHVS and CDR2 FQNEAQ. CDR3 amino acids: CASSPSVPLRSPLHF. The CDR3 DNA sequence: TGTGCCAGCAGCCCCTCGGTCCCTTTGCGTTCACCCCTCCACTTT. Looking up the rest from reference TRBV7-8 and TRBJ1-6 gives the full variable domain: GAGVSQSPRYKVAKRGQDVALRCDPISGHVSLFWYQQALGQGPEFLTYFQNEAQLDKSGLPSDRFFAERPEGSVSTLKIQRTQQEDSAVYLCASSPSVPLRSPLHFGNGTRLTVT.

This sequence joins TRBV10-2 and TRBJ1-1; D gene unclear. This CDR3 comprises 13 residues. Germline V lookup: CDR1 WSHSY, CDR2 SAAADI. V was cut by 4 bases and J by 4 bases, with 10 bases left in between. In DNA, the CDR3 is TGCGCCAGCAGTGCAGAGGATCCCACTGAAGCTTTCTTT. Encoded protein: CASSAEDPTEAFF.

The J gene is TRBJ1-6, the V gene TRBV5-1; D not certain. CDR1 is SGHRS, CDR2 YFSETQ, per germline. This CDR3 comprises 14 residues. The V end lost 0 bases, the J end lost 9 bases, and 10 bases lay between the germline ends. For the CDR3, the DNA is TGCGCCAGCAGCTTGGCCGTGGGAGGTTCACCCCTCCACTTT. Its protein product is CASSLAVGGSPLHF. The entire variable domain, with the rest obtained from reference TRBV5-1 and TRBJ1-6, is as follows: KAGVTQTPRYLIKTRGQQVTLSCSPISGHRSVSWYQQTPGQGLQFLFEYFSETQRNKGNFPGRFSGRQFSNSRSEMNVSTLELGDSALYLCASSLAVGGSPLHFGNGTRLTVT.

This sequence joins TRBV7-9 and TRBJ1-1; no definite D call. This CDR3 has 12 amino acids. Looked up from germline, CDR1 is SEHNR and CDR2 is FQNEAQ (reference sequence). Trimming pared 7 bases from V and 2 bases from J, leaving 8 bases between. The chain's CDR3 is CASTLLNTEAFF. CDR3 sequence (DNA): TGTGCCAGCACCCTGCTAAACACTGAAGCTTTCTTT.

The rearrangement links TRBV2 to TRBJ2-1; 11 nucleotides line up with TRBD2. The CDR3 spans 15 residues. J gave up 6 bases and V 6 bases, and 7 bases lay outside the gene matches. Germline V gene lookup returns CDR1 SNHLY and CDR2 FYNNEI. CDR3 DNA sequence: TGTGCCAGCAGAAGACTAGCGGGGCCTCTCAATGAGCAGTTCTTC. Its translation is CASRRLAGPLNEQFF.